This T cell receptor beta chain was documented in a study of blood T cell repertoires in COVID-19. Study at large: Sites in the United States, Italy and Spain provided acute and convalescent COVID-19 samples. T cells, B-cell-depleted T cells, or PBMCs provided the cDNA or gDNA that served as material.

CDR3 size: 13 residues. Trimming left V 5 bases short and J 2 bases short, with 9 bases between. CDR1 and CDR2 (germline): SGHRS, YFSETQ. In the authors' workflow: Reference gene primers were amplified, and this amplification served to estimate nucleated cell counts. Clones were sequenced by immunoSEQ multiplex PCR, and TCRdb holds only the in-frame ones, with some missing. V, J and clone size are those of that table, while D and trimming were read from the DNA. Altogether 200,000 to 250,000 clones are present, about 79% being singletons, with the ten largest covering about 3.2%. This TCR derives from a woman in her sixties or seventies who had recovered from COVID-19. This rearrangement joins TRBV5-1 to TRBJ2-3; D possibly corresponds to TRBD1 (5 bases). Sequencing used PBMCs or T cells enriched from blood (not recorded which). CDR3 sequence: CASSPDTTDTQYF. CDR3 DNA: TGCGCCAGCAGTCCGGACACCACAGATACGCAGTATTTT.